The present T cell receptor beta chain was sequenced within a study of graft-versus-host responses after intestinal transplantation. Whole-study context: Each recipient received a multivisceral, liver-intestinal, or isolated intestinal graft. Anti-thymocyte globulin induction, then tacrolimus and steroids for around three years, went to all recipients. Study-level results: High graft-versus-host to host-versus-graft T cell clonal ratios marked allografts of patients with graft-donor macrochimerism. The recipient marrow held GvH clones, and some of them showed up first in ileum or blood.

Produced via immunoSEQ multiplex PCR; TCRdb's table is partial and in-frame only. The sample consists of under 95,000 clones, about 85% of them appearing once. In regard to this clone: What it recognizes is unknown.

V lost 7 bases, J lost 5 bases, and 11 bases lay in between. This CDR3 has 11 residues. Germline V gene sequence: CDR1 DFQATT, CDR2 SNEGSKA (reference sequence). The chain has TRBV20-1 and TRBJ1-2; unclear D gene. The sample in question was unstimulated CD4+ T cells sorted from spleen or lymph node cells, obtained before transplant. The receptor was isolated from a human donor who was the organ donor for an intestinal transplant. CDR3 region: CSVGSLYGYTF. Here the CDR3 DNA reads TGCAGTGTCGGGAGCTTATATGGCTACACCTTC.